Listed below are T cell receptor beta chains from one sample, sequenced in a study of blood T cell repertoires in COVID-19. Some clones are missing from TCRdb's copy, which holds only in-frame ones; the method was immunoSEQ multiplex PCR. The top ten clones hold about 6% of a sample with approximately 55,000 clones, around nine tenths of them seen once. The sample was peripheral blood. The receptor source for this set is a man aged 40-50 years with acute or convalescent COVID-19. CDR3s include the opening cysteine and the closing phenylalanine or tryptophan. The order of the fields is J gene, clone size, D gene, V gene, CDR3 DNA, CDR3 protein. The D gene is left open where the match is weak. Clone size appears in some rows only: once, few, many, or a class for an expanded clone.

TRBJ2-1 once NA TRBV5-1 TGCGCCAGCAGGGTGGAGGTAGGATCCTACAATGAGCAGTTCTTC CASRVEVGSYNEQFF
TRBJ2-7 NA TRBD2 TRBV30 TGTGCCTGGGGTCGGGGGGAGGGCTACGAGCAGTACTTC CAWGRGEGYEQYF
TRBJ1-3 NA TRBD1 TRBV5-6 TGTGCCAGCAGCCAAGGCCTGACAGGGGGAAACACCATATATTTT CASSQGLTGGNTIYF
TRBJ1-2 NA TRBD1 TRBV5-1 TGCGCCAGCAGCTCAGGGGGCGAGAGAGGCTACACCTTC CASSSGGERGYTF
TRBJ2-5 NA TRBD2 TRBV4-2 TGTGCCAGCAGCCAGCCCGGGACTAGGGGGGTAGGGGAGACCCAGTACTTC CASSQPGTRGVGETQYF
TRBJ2-2 NA TRBD1 TRBV4-1 TGCGCCAGCAGCCACCGCCCGGGACAGGGCAACACCGGGGAGCTGTTTTTT CASSHRPGQGNTGELFF
TRBJ1-4 NA TRBD1 TRBV14 TGTGCCAGCAGCCAAGTAGGGACAGGGAAACTGTTTTTT CASSQVGTGKLFF
TRBJ2-1 NA TRBD2 TRBV19 TGTGCCAGTAGTTACTTAGCGGGACCCTACAATGAGCAGTTCTTC CASSYLAGPYNEQFF
TRBJ2-1 NA TRBD2 TRBV7-6 TGTGCCAGCAGCCCCCAAGGACTAGCGGGAGGGGGCAATGAGCAGTTCTTC CASSPQGLAGGGNEQFF
TRBJ2-5 NA NA TRBV30 TGTGCCTGGAGTGTACGAACCGCGGGACCCCCACCGGCCCAGTACTTC CAWSVRTAGPPPAQYF
TRBJ1-1 NA NA TRBV19 TGTGCCAGTTTGAGGGACGGACTCCCGGGAGGGTACACTGAAGCTTTCTTT CASLRDGLPGGYTEAFF
TRBJ2-5 NA NA TRBV5-4 TGTGCCAGCAGCTTGGAATATCAAGAGACCCAGTACTTC CASSLEYQETQYF
TRBJ2-6 NA NA TRBV18 TGTGCCAGCTCACCCCCACAGGGGGCCAACGTCCTGACTTTC CASSPPQGANVLTF
TRBJ2-7 NA TRBD2 TRBV10-3 TGTGCCATCAGTGAGGGGACTAGCGGGAGGGCCTCCTACGAGCAGTACTTC CAISEGTSGRASYEQYF
TRBJ2-7 once NA TRBV7-6 TGTGCCAGCAGCTTAGCCGCGGGATCCTACGAGCAGTACTTC CASSLAAGSYEQYF
TRBJ1-1 NA TRBD1 TRBV12-3/TRBV12-4 TGTGCCAGCCGGGGGACAGGGGACACTGAAGCTTTCTTT CASRGTGDTEAFF
TRBJ2-2 once NA TRBV6-5 TGTGCCAGCAGTTACTTTCGGAACACCGGGGAGCTGTTTTTT CASSYFRNTGELFF
TRBJ2-7 NA NA TRBV11-2 TGTGCCAGCAGCTTGACGACCGGGACAAGCTACGAGCAGTACTTC CASSLTTGTSYEQYF
TRBJ1-1 NA NA TRBV3-1/TRBV3-2 TGTGCCAGCAGCCAAGACAGGGGAAAGAGTGAAGCTTTCTTT CASSQDRGKSEAFF
TRBJ2-3 NA NA TRBV7-9 TGTGCCAGCCAGGTGGGCGCAGATACGCAGTATTTT CASQVGADTQYF
TRBJ2-1 NA TRBD2 TRBV5-1 TGCGCCAGCAGCGTAGGACTAGCGGGAGGGCATGAGCAGTTCTTC CASSVGLAGGHEQFF
TRBJ2-5 NA NA TRBV12-3/TRBV12-4 TGTGCCAGCAGTTTATTGCTAGGAGAGACCCAGTACTTC CASSLLLGETQYF
TRBJ1-1 NA NA TRBV5-4 TGTGCCAGCAGCCCCCGGGGGGGTAGGGGCACTGAAGCTTTCTTT CASSPRGGRGTEAFF
TRBJ1-6 NA TRBD1 TRBV7-2 TGTGCCAGCAGCCTCCTGGGACAGGGGAATTCACCCCTCCACTTT CASSLLGQGNSPLHF
TRBJ2-2 NA NA TRBV12-3/TRBV12-4 TGTGCCAGCAGTCCACTAAACACCGGGGAGCTGTTTTTT CASSPLNTGELFF
TRBJ2-7 NA NA TRBV5-1 TGCGCCAGCAGCTTGGAGGGCAGGGAAGACGAGCAGTACTTC CASSLEGREDEQYF
TRBJ1-1 NA NA TRBV27 TGTGCCAGCAGGGTTACAGGGATTAACACTGAAGCTTTCTTT CASRVTGINTEAFF
TRBJ2-1 once NA TRBV5-1 TGCGCCAGCAGCCCGCAGGTAAGCTCCTACAATGAGCAGTTCTTC CASSPQVSSYNEQFF
TRBJ2-1 NA NA TRBV12-3/TRBV12-4 TGTGCCAGCAGTCACTACAATGAGCAGTTCTTC CASSHYNEQFF
TRBJ1-5 few TRBD1 TRBV6-5 TGTGCCAGCAGTTACCAAGGACAGGGAAATCAGCCCCAGCATTTT CASSYQGQGNQPQHF
TRBJ2-7 NA NA TRBV11-1 TGTGCCAGCAGCCGGAGTTTCGATTACGAGCAGTACTTC CASSRSFDYEQYF
TRBJ2-7 NA TRBD1 TRBV9 TGTGCCAGTCGGCCAGGGGGCGGCCCCGGCGAGCAGTACTTC CASRPGGGPGEQYF
TRBJ1-3 NA TRBD1 TRBV30 TGTGCCTGGAGTCAGGGGGCTCGTGGAAACACCATATATTTT CAWSQGARGNTIYF
TRBJ2-4 NA TRBD2 TRBV9 TGTGCCAGCAGCCCCCGGGCTAGCGGGAGCGGGACCTGGGCCAAAAACATTCAGTACTTC CASSPRASGSGTWAKNIQYF
TRBJ1-1 NA TRBD1 TRBV30 TGTGCCTGGGCCGGACAGGGAGTCACTGAAGCTTTCTTT CAWAGQGVTEAFF
TRBJ2-2 NA TRBD2 TRBV14 TGTGCCAGCAGCCAAGATCGGGGGACTAGCGGCTTCACCGGGGAGCTGTTTTTT CASSQDRGTSGFTGELFF
TRBJ2-3 once NA TRBV29-1 TGTAGCGTTGGTAAGGGGCCAAGCACAGATACGCAGTATTTT CSVGKGPSTDTQYF
TRBJ2-1 NA TRBD2 TRBV7-2 TGTGCCAGCAGGGTAACTAGCGGGATCTACAATGAGCAGTTCTTC CASRVTSGIYNEQFF
TRBJ2-7 once TRBD1 TRBV5-6 TGTGCCAGCAGCCCCGGGACAGGGCTCTACGAGCAGTACTTC CASSPGTGLYEQYF
TRBJ1-1 NA NA TRBV5-1 TGCGCCAGCAGCACGGAGGTCAGGGGGAACACTGAAGCTTTCTTT CASSTEVRGNTEAFF
TRBJ2-3 NA TRBD2 TRBV3-1/TRBV3-2 TGTGCCAGCAGCAAGAGACTAGCGGGAGGGCGAAATACGCAGTATTTT CASSKRLAGGRNTQYF
TRBJ1-2 once TRBD1 TRBV5-1 TGCGCCAGCAGCGGACAGGGTGACTATGGCTACACCTTC CASSGQGDYGYTF
TRBJ1-1 NA NA TRBV5-5 TGTGCCAGCACCCGCAGGGGTGAGACTGAAGCTTTCTTT CASTRRGETEAFF
TRBJ1-6 NA NA TRBV28 TGTGCCAGCAGTTTATACGGCGGATTTCCTGGCATACCCCTCCACTTT CASSLYGGFPGIPLHF
TRBJ2-3 NA NA TRBV19 TGTGCCAGGGGGGGTCGTTTGGACACAGATACGCAGTATTTT CARGGRLDTDTQYF
TRBJ1-5 once TRBD1 TRBV7-9 TGTGCCAGCAGCCTGGACAGGGTGGATCAGCCCCAGCATTTT CASSLDRVDQPQHF
TRBJ1-1 NA NA TRBV7-9 TGTGCCAGCAGCTTAGAACCGGGTATTGCTGAAGCTTTCTTT CASSLEPGIAEAFF
TRBJ2-7 few TRBD1 TRBV6-5 TGTGCCAGCAGTCCACTGGGACAGGAGGCCTACGAGCAGTACTTC CASSPLGQEAYEQYF
TRBJ2-1 NA TRBD2 TRBV11-3 TGTGCCAGCAGCCGCCGGGGGGGGACGGTATACAATGAGCAGTTCTTC CASSRRGGTVYNEQFF
TRBJ1-5 NA TRBD1 TRBV6-1 TGTGCCAGCAGTGAAGACAGGGGGCTTCAGCCCCAGCATTTT CASSEDRGLQPQHF
TRBJ1-1 NA NA TRBV24-1 TGTGCCACCAGTGGGTCCTCCCCCGGGATGAACACTGAAGCTTTCTTT CATSGSSPGMNTEAFF
TRBJ2-3 NA TRBD2 TRBV11-2 TGTGCCAGCAGCTTAGATCCGACTAGCGGGAGGCCAGATACGCAGTATTTT CASSLDPTSGRPDTQYF
TRBJ1-2 NA TRBD1 TRBV27 TGTGCCAGCAGTACCAACAGGGGGTATGGCTACACCTTC CASSTNRGYGYTF
TRBJ1-6 few NA TRBV19 TGTGCCAGTAGTTGGCGGAGCCGGTCAGAAGATAATTCACCCCTCCACTTT CASSWRSRSEDNSPLHF
TRBJ1-5 few NA TRBV12-5 TGTGCTAGTGGTTTGCGCTTACAGGGACGCAATCAGCCCCAGCATTTT CASGLRLQGRNQPQHF
TRBJ1-1 NA NA TRBV10-2 TGCGCCAGCAGTGAGACTGGGAGGAGGTACACTGAAGCTTTCTTT CASSETGRRYTEAFF
TRBJ1-1 NA NA TRBV5-1 TGCGCCAGCAGCTTGGTCCCAGGGTCTAGGGAAGCTTTCTTT CASSLVPGSREAFF
TRBJ2-5 NA NA TRBV29-1 TGCAGCGCCCAGGGGGAGACCCAGTACTTC CSAQGETQYF
TRBJ2-7 NA NA TRBV7-8 TGTGCCAGCAGCCACGAGCTCCATTCAAACTCCTACGAGCAGTACTTC CASSHELHSNSYEQYF
TRBJ2-1 NA NA TRBV3-1/TRBV3-2 TGTGCCAGCAGCGTCGACTATGGGCAGTTCTTC CASSVDYGQFF